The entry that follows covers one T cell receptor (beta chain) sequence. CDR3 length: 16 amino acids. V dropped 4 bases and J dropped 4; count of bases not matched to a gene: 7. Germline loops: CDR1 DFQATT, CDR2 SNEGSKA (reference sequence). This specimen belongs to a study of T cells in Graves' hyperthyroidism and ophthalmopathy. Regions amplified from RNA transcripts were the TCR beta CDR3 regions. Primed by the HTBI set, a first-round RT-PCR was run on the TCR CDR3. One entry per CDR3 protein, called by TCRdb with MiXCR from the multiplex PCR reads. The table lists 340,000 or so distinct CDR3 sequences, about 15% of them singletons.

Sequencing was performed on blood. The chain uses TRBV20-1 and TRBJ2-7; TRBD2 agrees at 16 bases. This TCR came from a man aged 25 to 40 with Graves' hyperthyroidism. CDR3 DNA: TGCAGTGCTAACCCGGGACTAGCGGGAGGGTGGTACGAGCAGTACTTC. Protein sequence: CSANPGLAGGWYEQYF.